These 9 T cell receptor beta chains came from one sample sequenced in a study of T cells in Graves' hyperthyroidism and ophthalmopathy. The source material, RNA transcripts, was used to amplify TCR beta CDR3 regions. During a first-round RT-PCR of the TCR CDR3, the HTBI primer set was used. TCRdb itself ran the multiplex PCR reads through MiXCR, one entry per CDR3 protein. The profile shows about 420,000 distinct CDR3 sequences, roughly 13% of them singletons. Sequencing used blood. These receptors were collected from a woman between 18 and 29 years old with Graves' hyperthyroidism.

The V call is TRBV3-1, the J call TRBJ2-4, with 9 positions matching TRBD1. The CDR3 sequence is 18 residues long. With V trimmed by 0 bases and J by 2 bases, 8 bases remained unmatched. Germline V gene data show CDR1 as LGHDT and CDR2 as YNNKEL (reference sequence). DNA for the CDR3: TGTGCCAGCAGCCAAGAAAGGTGGGGACAGGGACCCAAAAACATTCAGTACTTC. The encoded protein is CASSQERWGQGPKNIQYF.

This clonotype has more than one count but fewer than ten. CDR3 nucleotides: TGTGCCAGCAGCGAGGGGGGACAGAGCTCCTACGAGCAGTACTTC. This sequence encodes CASSEGGQSSYEQYF. The V gene is TRBV9, the J gene TRBJ2-7, with D tentatively TRBD1 (7 bases). V was shortened by 3 bases and J by 0 bases, with 13 bases between the two germline ends. The germline gives CDR1 SGDLS, CDR2 YYNGEE. The CDR3 extends over 15 amino acids.

The chain couples TRBV25-1 to TRBJ2-3; 15 bases agree with TRBD2. Trimming at V came to 0 bases and at J to 4 bases, leaving 5 bases not matched to a gene. There are 18 residues in the CDR3. Germline values: CDR1 MGHDK, CDR2 SYGVNS. This chain's CDR3 is CASSEYSGLAGGADTQYF. The DNA of the CDR3 is TGTGCCAGCAGTGAATATTCCGGACTAGCGGGAGGGGCAGATACGCAGTATTTT.

The table lists this clonotype with a count of one. Since a much larger clone is just one base distant, this may be a read error. The chain has TRBV2 and TRBJ1-5, with D maybe TRBD1 (5 bases). There are 15 residues in the CDR3. Between the trimmed V and J ends, which lost 8 bases and 1 base, there was a span of 15 bases. CDR1 is SNHLY and CDR2 is FYNNEI in the germline V gene. The CDR3 here is CASGGVGGSNQPQHF. The CDR3 DNA sequence: TGTGCCAGCGGTGGGGTGGGGGGGAGCAATCAGCCCCAGCATTTT.

This clonotype has ten or more counts. The chain joins TRBV27 to TRBJ2-1, with D possibly TRBD2 on 5 matching bases. This CDR3 has 15 amino acids. Trimming took off 0 bases at V and 4 bases at J, with 10 bases between the two ends. Germline V gives CDR1 MNHEY, CDR2 SMNVEV (reference sequence). As DNA, the CDR3 is TGTGCCAGCAGTTTATCTTTTAGAGGGTACAATGAGCAGTTCTTC. Translating it yields CASSLSFRGYNEQFF.

This clonotype was observed at least ten times. The chain uses TRBV27 and TRBJ2-3; 11 positions agree with TRBD2. CDR3 length: 14 amino acids. Germline lookup yields CDR1 MNHEY and CDR2 SMNVEV (reference sequence). Trimming took 7 bases from V and 5 from J; bases not matched to a gene: 5. The CDR3 DNA follows: TGTGCCAGCACCCCCGGACTAGCGGGAGATACGCAGTATTTT. Its protein is CASTPGLAGDTQYF.

About this clonotype: A much larger clone is a single base away; this may be a read error. The chain recombines TRBV7-3 with TRBJ1-2; 7 positions match TRBD1. V shed 0 bases and J 7 bases; nucleotides not matched to a gene: 8. Germline V lookup: CDR1 SGHTA, CDR2 FQGTGA. This CDR3 is 15 amino acids long. CDR3 nucleotide sequence: TGTGCCAGCAGCTTAACCGGGACAGTGGGCGGTGGCTACACCTTC. This sequence encodes CASSLTGTVGGGYTF.

This rearrangement joins TRBV20-1 to TRBJ1-1; possible D gene TRBD1, 5 bases. The CDR3 contains 15 residues. The germline gives CDR1 DFQATT, CDR2 SNEGSKA (reference sequence). Trimming pared 2 bases from V and 1 base from J, leaving 14 bases between. CDR3 amino acids: CSARRRQTPNTEAFF. DNA of the CDR3: TGCAGTGCTAGACGCAGACAGACACCGAACACTGAAGCTTTCTTT.

The table lists this clonotype with many counts. The CDR3 spells CASSSRLGTEDGYTF. CDR3 bases: TGCGCCAGCAGCTCAAGGCTGGGGACAGAGGATGGCTACACCTTC. The rearrangement links TRBV5-1 to TRBJ1-2, with 7 bases identical to TRBD1. The CDR3 sequence is 15 residues long. Germline loops: CDR1 SGHRS, CDR2 YFSETQ. Trimming took 3 bases from V and 6 from J; bases not matched to a gene: 11. The whole variable domain, remainder taken from reference TRBV5-1 and TRBJ1-2, is KAGVTQTPRYLIKTRGQQVTLSCSPISGHRSVSWYQQTPGQGLQFLFEYFSETQRNKGNFPGRFSGRQFSNSRSEMNVSTLELGDSALYLCASSSRLGTEDGYTFGSGTRLTVV.